The clone carrying this T cell receptor (beta chain) has just a few counts. Its specificity is unknown. CDR3 length: 13 amino acids. CDR1 and CDR2 (germline): DFQATT, SNEGSKA (reference sequence). With V trimmed by 7 bases and J by 4 bases, 9 bases remained unmatched. The data were obtained in a study of T-cell memory formation after mild COVID-19. Study findings and constraints: Cross-reactive memory seemingly joined, as some responding clones were found in pre-infection memory. Later expanders leaned CD4+, whereas day 15 to 85 contracting clones were balanced CD4/CD8. Contracting clones localized mainly to CM and EM when CD4+ and mainly to EMRA when CD8+.

Constant-segment primers were used for 5'RACE, and the resulting TCR alpha and TCR beta cDNA libraries carried sample barcodes and UMIs. TCRdb re-derived calls from the 5' RACE reads in MiXCR, one entry per CDR3 protein. The sample gives approximately 250,000 distinct CDR3 sequences, roughly 17% of which show up once; under 25% is in the top ten. The receptor's source is a man aged 18 to 29 who had mild COVID-19 (a few samples of this study predate the infection). Cell type and time point are not known. Sequencing was carried out using PBMCs or a T cell subset sorted from them (not recorded which). The rearrangement joins TRBV20-1 to TRBJ1-1; 7 nucleotides align to TRBD1. Written as DNA, the CDR3 is TGCAGTGTACGACAGGGACGGGCCACTGAAGCTTTCTTT. This sequence encodes CSVRQGRATEAFF.